The entry below describes one TCR beta chain. Its antigen is not yet known. The record has no base qualities; no much larger clone is one base away. Donors were healthy HIV-negative adults with no recently reported acute infections or vaccinations. Every donor was a Caucasian adult residing in Nashville, Tennessee, USA. Magnetic negative selection was used to enrich CD4+ T cells, after which naive cells were positively selected on CD45RA and the negative fraction became the memory subset. Blood was obtained by leukapheresis, after which PBMCs were separated by Ficoll-Histopaque density gradient centrifugation and cryopreserved in liquid nitrogen vapor phase. Analytical flow cytometry was used to check the purity and quantity of each magnetically sorted T cell population. Each sorted fraction had its genomic DNA isolated and then quantified by UV absorbance on a Nanodrop 2000c. The sample originates from a study of shared clonotypes between healthy human individuals (dated by TCRdb to the early 2020s). A note on the overall study: The cohort included three men and a couple of women between 18 and 49 years of age. For each donor, CD4 naive and CD4 memory were each run on three plates, CD8 naive on two plates, and CD8 memory on one plate. To increase sequencing depth and limit assay-specific biases, TCR repertoire library preparation and sequencing were carried out by different laboratories using diverse techniques. To estimate repertoire size and how much clonotype sharing occurs between individuals, the study deeply sequenced the blood TCR repertoires of five healthy adults. Between about 0.8 and 9 billion PBMCs per donor were obtained by leukapheresis. Findings and caveats that apply to the study as a whole: Sampling was restricted to blood, and TCR repertoires in tissue are likely to differ from TCR repertoires in blood. Naive subsets generally had larger estimated clonotype richness than memory subsets. Based on pairwise subsampling, the degree of clonotype sharing among donors was expected to be affected by sequencing depth. Higher generation probabilities were observed for clonotypes shared by all four sorted-subset donors than for non-shared clonotypes. Even with the large sequencing depth, rarefaction of the sorted-subset datasets indicated that sequencing was incomplete. The small number of donors limited the genetic and exposure-history diversity represented. When a handful of donors were compared, the shared fraction of clonotypes was about 5% for naive CD4, 3.5% to 4% for naive CD8, 2% to 2.5% for memory CD4, and 0.35% to 0.5% for memory CD8.

TCR CDR3 regions were amplified from genomic DNA by multiplex PCR using the deep immunoSEQ assay. Extracted genomic DNA from each cell subset was spread evenly across all wells of several immunoSEQ 96-well plates, with each plate serving as a replicate. For sorted subsets, each replicate PCR was loaded with 200 ng genomic DNA, equivalent to 30,000 or so T cell genomes. Purified libraries were measured with a Qubit 3.0 fluorometer, size-checked on a Bioanalyzer 2100, and measured again with the KAPA Library Quantification kit. A separate single-read 150-cycle Illumina NextSeq 550 flow cell was used to sequence each immunoSEQ 96-well plate. The study's processing was this. The immunoSEQ output contained only junctional sequences without quality scores, so filtering could not match that applied to full-length reads. To assign V/J genes and CDR3, sequences were annotated against IMGT germline references using PyIR, a Python wrapper for IgBLAST v1.9. Reads were filtered out if the reads had weak V/J assignments (E-value above 1e-6), no CDR3, stop codons, out-of-frame junctions, or ambiguous translated residues. V3J clonotypes were defined by identical inferred V gene, J gene, and CDR3 amino acid sequence. Percentage overlap between repertoires was calculated by dividing the number of shared unique clonotypes by the size of the smaller repertoire. Three approaches were used to assess repertoire richness: RTK rarefaction, the Chao1 estimator, and Recon v2.1 estimates of unobserved clonotypes. For all TCRbeta clonotypes obtained by the gDNA method from a handful of donors, generation probabilities were computed with OLGA. TCRdb mirrors the immuneACCESS table, restricted to in-frame sequences. Some clones are absent from its copies; in checked studies, under half trace to an unresolved V gene, and the reason for the others is unknown. V, J and clone size derive from that table, while D and trimming were established from the DNA sequence. The sample profile shows 950,000 to 1,300,000 clones; about 80% of them were found once. In total, the top ten clones hold approximately 1.5% of the sample.

The sample taken for sequencing was memory CD4+ T cells sorted from blood. Explained via the paper, the cell subset or site label denotes: CD45RA-negative fraction. The origin of this receptor is a man younger than 35 in good health.

The nucleotide sequence reads as follows: TGTGCCTGGGGGAGGGTAGCAGATACGCAGTATTTT. Translated, this gives CAWGRVADTQYF. Recombination connected TRBV30 to TRBJ2-3, and TRBD2 aligns with 7 junction nucleotides. The junction shows trimming of 5 bases on V and 4 bases on J, and the gene matches do not reach 3 bases of it. The CDR3 runs 12 amino acids, cysteine and phenylalanine included. Solely the CDR3 DNA is kept, with 36 bases framed from the first base. The germline V gene (reference sequence) provides CDR1 GTSNPN and CDR2 SVGIG.